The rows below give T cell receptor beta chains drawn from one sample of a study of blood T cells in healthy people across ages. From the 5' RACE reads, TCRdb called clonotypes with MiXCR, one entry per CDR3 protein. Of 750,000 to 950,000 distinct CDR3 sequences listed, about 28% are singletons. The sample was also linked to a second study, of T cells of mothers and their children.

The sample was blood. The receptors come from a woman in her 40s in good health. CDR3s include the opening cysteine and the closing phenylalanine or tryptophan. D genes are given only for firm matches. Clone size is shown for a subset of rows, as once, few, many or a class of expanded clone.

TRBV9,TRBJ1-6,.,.,TGTGTCAGCAGCGTGGACCGGGCTACCCATTCACCCCTCCACTTT,CVSSVDRATHSPLHF
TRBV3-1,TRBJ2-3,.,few,TGTGCCAGCAGCCAGGCTTCGGGGAGCAGCACAGATACGCAGTATTTT,CASSQASGSSTDTQYF
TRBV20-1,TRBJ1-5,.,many,TGCAGTGCTAGACGACAGTGGCCCAATCAGCCCCAGCATTTT,CSARRQWPNQPQHF
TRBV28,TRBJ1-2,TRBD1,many,TGTGCCGGCCGGACAGGGGGGGAGTATGGCTACACCTTC,CAGRTGGEYGYTF
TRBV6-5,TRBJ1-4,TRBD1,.,TGTGCCAGCAGTACGGGACAGAAAAATGAAAAACTGTTTTTT,CASSTGQKNEKLFF
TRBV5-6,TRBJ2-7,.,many,TGTGCCAGCAGCTTGGCGCGTCCCCCCTACGAGCAGTACTTC,CASSLARPPYEQYF
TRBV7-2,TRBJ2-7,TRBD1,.,TGTGCCAGCAGGTTCTCGGGACAGAACGAGCAGTACTTC,CASRFSGQNEQYF
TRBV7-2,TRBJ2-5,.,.,TGTGCCAGCAGCTCATCAGGAGCCCGGGAGACCCAGTACTTC,CASSSSGARETQYF
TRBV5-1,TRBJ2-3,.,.,TGCGCCAGCAGCTACAGACAGAGTAGCACAGATACGCAGTATTTT,CASSYRQSSTDTQYF
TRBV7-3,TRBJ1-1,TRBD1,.,TGTGCCAGCAGCTTAACAAGTTCGCGGGACAGTCCCTTTGAAGCTTTCTTT,CASSLTSSRDSPFEAFF
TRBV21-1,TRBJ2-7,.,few,TGTGCCAGCAGCAAAGAAACGGCCGTAGGGGAGCAGTACTTC,CASSKETAVGEQYF
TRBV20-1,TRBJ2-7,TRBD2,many,TGCAGTGCTCCCCGGACTAGCGGGGGGTACTACGAGCAGTACTTC,CSAPRTSGGYYEQYF
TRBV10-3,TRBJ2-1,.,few,TGTGCCACCAGTGTTGGGATAGGGAGCAATGAGCAGTTCTTC,CATSVGIGSNEQFF
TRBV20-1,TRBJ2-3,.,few,TGCCTTGACCGGACAGCCAGCACAGATACGCAGTATTTT,CLDRTASTDTQYF
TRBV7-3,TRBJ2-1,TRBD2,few,TGTGCCAGCAGCTTAAAAGCCACGTCGTATCTGAGCGGGGCTACATCCCACAATGAGCAGTTCTTC,CASSLKATSYLSGATSHNEQFF
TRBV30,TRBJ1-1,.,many,TGTGCCTGGAGTCTGGGGGTAGGGGCGGCGAACACTGAAGCTTTCTTT,CAWSLGVGAANTEAFF
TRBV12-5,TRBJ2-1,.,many,TGTGCTAGTGGTTTGGTACAGGGTGAGCAGTTCTTC,CASGLVQGEQFF
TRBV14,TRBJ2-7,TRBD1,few,TGTGCCAGCAGCCCCAGGGGGTGGTCCTACGAGCAGTACTTC,CASSPRGWSYEQYF
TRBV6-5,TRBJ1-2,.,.,TGTGCCAGCAGCCGAGACAAAGAACGTCAAGGCTACACCTTC,CASSRDKERQGYTF
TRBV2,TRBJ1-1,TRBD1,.,TGTGCCAGCAGTGAACGACAGGGTACGGGAAACACTGAAGCTTTCTTT,CASSERQGTGNTEAFF
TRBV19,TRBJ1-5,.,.,TGTGCCAGTAGTCTGGGCTTTAAAGGAAGCAATCAGCCCCAGCATTTT,CASSLGFKGSNQPQHF
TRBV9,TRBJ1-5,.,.,TGTGCCAGCGGGGCAGGGTTGGTTAGGCAGCCCCAGCATTTT,CASGAGLVRQPQHF
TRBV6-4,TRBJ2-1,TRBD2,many,TGTGCCAGCAGTGACTCGACTAGCGGGGGGGCTGAGCAGTTCTTC,CASSDSTSGGAEQFF
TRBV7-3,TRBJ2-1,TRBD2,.,TGTGCCAGCAGTCATAAGGGACTAGCGGGGGACAATGAGCAGTTCTTC,CASSHKGLAGDNEQFF
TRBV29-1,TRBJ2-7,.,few,TGCAGCGTTGGTCGGGGGGCCGACTACGAGCAGTACTTC,CSVGRGADYEQYF
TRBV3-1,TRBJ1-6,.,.,TGTGCCAGCAGCCAAGATACAGATTCACCCCTCCACTTT,CASSQDTDSPLHF
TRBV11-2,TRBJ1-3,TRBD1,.,TGTGCCAGCAGCTCCATAACCCAGGGGACAGGTGGAAACACCATATATTTT,CASSSITQGTGGNTIYF
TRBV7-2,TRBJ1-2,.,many,TGTGCCAGCAGCTTAGCCCGGGGAGCTAACTATGGCTACACCTTC,CASSLARGANYGYTF
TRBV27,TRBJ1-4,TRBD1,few,TGTGCCAGCAGCCTAGGACAGGGGTTAGAAAAACTGTTTTTT,CASSLGQGLEKLFF
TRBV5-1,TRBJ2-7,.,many,TGCGCCAGCAGCCGAGGGGGTGTGGCACACGAGCAGTACTTC,CASSRGGVAHEQYF
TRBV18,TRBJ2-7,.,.,TGTGCCAGCTCACCACCAATCAGGCAGGGGAACGAGCAGTACTTC,CASSPPIRQGNEQYF
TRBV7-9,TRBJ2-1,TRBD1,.,TGTGCCAGCAGGGCCACCCTCCAAGACAGGGGCTCCTACAATGAGCAGTTCTTC,CASRATLQDRGSYNEQFF
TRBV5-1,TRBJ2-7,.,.,TGCGCCAGCAGGTCAGAGTACGAGCAGTACTTC,CASRSEYEQYF
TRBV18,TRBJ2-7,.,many,TGTGCCAGCTCACCACTCTCGCAGGGAGTGATATACGAGCAGTACTTC,CASSPLSQGVIYEQYF
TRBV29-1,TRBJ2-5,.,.,TGCAGCGTTCGTTCCGGGACCAGCCAAGAGACCCAGTACTTC,CSVRSGTSQETQYF
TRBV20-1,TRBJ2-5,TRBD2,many,TGCAGTGCCCACCCCACGGGGGGGCTGAGGGAGACCCAGTACTTC,CSAHPTGGLRETQYF
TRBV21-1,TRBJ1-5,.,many,TGTGCCAGCAAATCCCTGTACCGGGGCCGGGATCAGCCCCAGCATTTT,CASKSLYRGRDQPQHF
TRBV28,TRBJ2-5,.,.,TGTGCCAGCAGTGCTGGTCCTGGCAGGGAGGCCCAAGAGACCCAGTACTTC,CASSAGPGREAQETQYF
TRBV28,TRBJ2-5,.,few,TGTGCCAGCTCGGGGGAAGGAGGGCAAGAGACCCAGTACTTC,CASSGEGGQETQYF
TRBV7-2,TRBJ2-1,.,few,TGTGCCAGCAGCCCATCCCACTTCTTAAGGGGCGAGCAGTTCTTC,CASSPSHFLRGEQFF
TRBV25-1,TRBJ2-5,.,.,TGTGCCAGCAGTGACACACAGAAGGTGGAGACCCAGTACTTC,CASSDTQKVETQYF
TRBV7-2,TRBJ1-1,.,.,TGTGCCAGCAGCCCCCTCGGCCGGAACACTGAAGCTTTCTTT,CASSPLGRNTEAFF
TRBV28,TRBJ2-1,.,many,TGTGCCAGCAGTTTATTGGGGGCGAGGGATGAGCAGTTCTTC,CASSLLGARDEQFF
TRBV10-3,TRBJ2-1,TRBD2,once,TGTGCCACTCACAGGGCGGGGGGCATAAATGAGCAGTTCTTC,CATHRAGGINEQFF
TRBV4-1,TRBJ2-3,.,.,TGCGCCAGCAGCCAAGTCTTACAGGGCCCTAGCACAGATACGCAGTATTTT,CASSQVLQGPSTDTQYF
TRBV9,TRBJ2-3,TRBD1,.,TGTGCCAGCAGCGTAGCTTGGACAGGGGCTAGCACAGATACGCAGTATTTT,CASSVAWTGASTDTQYF
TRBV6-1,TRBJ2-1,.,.,TGTGCCAGCAGTTCACGACCGGGGGCAACCTACAATGAGCAGTTCTTC,CASSSRPGATYNEQFF
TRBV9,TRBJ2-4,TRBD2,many,TGTGCCAGCAGCGTAGGGTGGTTTGGGGAGGGGAACATTCAGTACTTC,CASSVGWFGEGNIQYF
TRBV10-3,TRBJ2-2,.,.,TGTGCCATCAAAGGAGGGGGCGCGGTGAACACCGGGGAGCTGTTTTTT,CAIKGGGAVNTGELFF
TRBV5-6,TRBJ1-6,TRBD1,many,TGTGCCAGCAGCTACTACGTTCCCCGGGACAGAAATTCACCCCTCCACTTT,CASSYYVPRDRNSPLHF
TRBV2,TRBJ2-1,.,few,TGTGCCAGCAGTGAAACCCAGGAAGGCCCCAGGAGTGAGCAGTTCTTC,CASSETQEGPRSEQFF
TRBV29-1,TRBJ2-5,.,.,TGCAGCGTCGTGCCGGGGGAGACCCAGTACTTC,CSVVPGETQYF
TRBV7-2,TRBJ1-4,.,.,TGTGCCAGCAGCTTAAACGCAGGGAGGCACGAAAAACTGTTTTTT,CASSLNAGRHEKLFF
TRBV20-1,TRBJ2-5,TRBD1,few,TGCAGTGCCGAGGGACAGGGGATGTACCAAGAGACCCAGTACTTC,CSAEGQGMYQETQYF
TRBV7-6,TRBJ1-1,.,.,TGTGCCAGCAGCAAGGAACAGGGTGTTCCTGAAGCTTTCTTT,CASSKEQGVPEAFF
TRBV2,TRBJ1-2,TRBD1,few,TGTGCCAGCAGACAGGGGGCGCATGGGGGCTACACCTTC,CASRQGAHGGYTF
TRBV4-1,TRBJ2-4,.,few,TGCGCCAGCAGCCAAGATCGGACGGGGGCCCAAAACATTCAGTACTTC,CASSQDRTGAQNIQYF